A single T cell receptor (beta chain) is shown here with its context. Trimming left V 2 bases short and J 2 bases short, with 12 bases between. CDR1 is KGHSH and CDR2 is LQKENI in the germline V gene. The length of the CDR3 is 15 residues. This record comes from a study of control samples from healthy donors and cancer patients. Only in-frame clones appear in the TCRdb table, and some are missing; sequencing was by immunoSEQ multiplex PCR. The sample includes under 65,000 clones, about 86% of them seen just once. This sequence joins TRBV18 and TRBJ1-2; no clear D. This receptor was obtained from a woman between 50 and 59 years old with lung cancer. Sequencing was performed on PBMCs. The CDR3 reads CASSPGTTLNYGYTF. CDR3 nucleotides: TGTGCCAGCTCACCAGGCACAACCCTCAACTATGGCTACACCTTC.